This T cell receptor (beta chain) appears in the sequencing data of a study of T cell responses to AZD1222 COVID-19 vaccine. TCRdb's copy holds only in-frame clones and misses some; the assay was immunoSEQ multiplex PCR. The repertoire includes about 27,000 clones, 92% of them detected once, and approximately 8.1% sits in the top ten. In regard to this clone: Antigen specificity is unknown.

Study-wide points: Per reports, nearly half of all spike-specific TCRs target regions that are unmutated in variants.

Trimming removed 5 bases from V and 5 bases from J, with 17 bases in between. The CDR3 runs to 15 residues. Germline loops: CDR1 SGHTA, CDR2 FQGTGA. This chain links TRBV7-3 with TRBJ2-3; D not certain. Sequencing used peripheral blood, obtained 28 days after the second AZD1222 dose. This sequence originates from an adult who received the AZD1222 COVID-19 vaccine. The CDR3 DNA reads TGTGCCAGCAGCGTCGCATTTGGGAAGCTAGATACGCAGTATTTT. Its protein product is CASSVAFGKLDTQYF.